A single sample is the source of the 25 T cell receptor beta chains below, sequenced in a study of Graves' ophthalmopathy and Graves' hyperthyroidism. Amplified material comprised TCR beta CDR3 regions derived from RNA transcripts. HTBI primers served in a first-round RT-PCR, which a second-round multiplex PCR followed. TCRdb itself ran the multiplex PCR reads through MiXCR, one entry per CDR3 protein. The sample contains around 40,000 distinct CDR3 sequences, roughly half of which appear only once. The sample comprised peripheral blood. These receptors were obtained from an adult man with Graves' ophthalmopathy.

V gene TRBV19 combines with J gene TRBJ2-6; D might be TRBD1 (6 bases). The germline gives CDR1 LNHDA, CDR2 SQIVND (reference sequence). The CDR3 loop spans 15 amino acids. V lost 1 base, J lost 4 bases, and 8 bases lay in between. Written as DNA, the CDR3 is TGTGCCAGTAGTATAGGGGACACCGGGGCCAACGTCCTGACTTTC. Residues: CASSIGDTGANVLTF.

This clonotype was counted a few times. This CDR3 fails to terminate in the conserved phenylalanine or tryptophan, so it likely reflects a read error. No DNA is shown, since the ends of the CDR3 on it are uncertain; the CDR3 is the one TCRdb lists. J is TRBJ2-5 and V is TRBV7-2; the D call of TRBD1 is as the table states it, not checked on the DNA. The CDR3 region is 11 residues in length, termini included. The germline CDR1 and CDR2 sequences are SGHTA and FQGNSA. CDR3 protein: CASSLSQGSYI.

V and J are TRBV29-1 and TRBJ2-1; 13 positions match TRBD2. J was trimmed by 6 bases and V by 6 bases; bases with no gene match: 17. The germline gives CDR1 SQVTM, CDR2 ANQGSEA. This CDR3 contains 18 residues. DNA for the CDR3: TGCAGCGTCGATACGACCGGGACTAGCGGGACTGGTATCAATGAGCAGTTCTTC. This encodes CSVDTTGTSGTGINEQFF.

In this sample, this clonotype turned up many times. This chain joins TRBV7-9 and TRBJ1-4, with D perhaps matching TRBD1 (5 bases). The CDR3 runs 14 residues. Germline lookup yields CDR1 SEHNR and CDR2 FQNEAQ (reference sequence). The germline V and J ends were trimmed by 5 bases and 12 bases, with 19 bases remaining between them. This CDR3 reads CASSPGTPRWELFF. CDR3 bases: TGTGCCAGCAGCCCCGGGACGCCCCGATGGGAACTGTTTTTT.

This clonotype was picked up many times. The V call is TRBV19, the J call TRBJ2-4, with D possibly matching TRBD2 (6 bases). Trimming removed 7 bases from V and 7 bases from J, with 17 bases in between. There are 14 residues in the CDR3. Germline values: CDR1 LNHDA, CDR2 SQIVND (reference sequence). Here the CDR3 reads CASTPLGDFNIQYF. The CDR3 DNA sequence: TGTGCCAGTACCCCACTGGGGGACTTCAACATTCAGTACTTC.

The rearrangement joins TRBV7-8 to TRBJ2-7, with 10 bases lining up with TRBD2. The germline V gene has CDR1 SGHVS and CDR2 FQNEAQ. V lost 1 base, J lost 4 bases, and 7 bases stayed unmatched. This CDR3 has 16 residues. The CDR3 spells CASSLVASGSGYEQYF. The CDR3 DNA reads as TGTGCCAGCAGCTTAGTCGCTAGCGGGAGTGGGTACGAGCAGTACTTC.

This clonotype has at least ten counts. V and J are TRBV6-1 and TRBJ2-7; D is possibly TRBD1 (6 bases). Germline loops: CDR1 MNHNS, CDR2 SASEGT. Trimming removed 1 base from V and 6 bases from J, with 7 bases in between. This CDR3 region has 12 residues. The CDR3 protein is CASSEVDSEQYF. CDR3 nucleotide sequence: TGTGCCAGCAGTGAAGTGGACAGCGAGCAGTACTTC.

This clonotype was found many times. The chain employs TRBV4-2 and TRBJ2-5, with D possibly matching TRBD1 (6 bases). V dropped 4 bases and J dropped 1 base, with 28 bases sitting between them. The CDR3 extends over 20 amino acids. The germline gives CDR1 LGHNA, CDR2 YNFKEQ. Here the CDR3 DNA reads TGTGCCAGCAGCCCCACCCTGCTGAGTCCCAGGGGCGTTAGCCAAGAGACCCAGTACTTC. This gives the protein CASSPTLLSPRGVSQETQYF.

V is TRBV2 and J is TRBJ2-7, with 7 nucleotides matching TRBD1. Germline assignment: CDR1 SNHLY and CDR2 FYNNEI. V shed 5 bases and J 3 bases; nucleotides not matched to a gene: 7. The CDR3 runs to 14 residues. In DNA, the CDR3 is TGTGCCAGCAGTAGAGGACAGGAGAGCTACGAGCAGTACTTC. Translated, it gives CASSRGQESYEQYF.

V is TRBV7-9 and J is TRBJ1-3; D gene uncertain. The V end was cut by 6 bases, the J end by 0 bases, with 12 bases between. Germline V CDR1 and CDR2: SEHNR, FQNEAQ (reference sequence). The CDR3 totals 15 residues. This CDR3 is CASSQDGNSGNTIYF. DNA for the CDR3: TGTGCCAGCAGTCAGGACGGCAACTCTGGAAACACCATATATTTT.

V is TRBV24-1 and J is TRBJ2-7; D uncertain. This CDR3 has 11 residues. Germline loops: CDR1 KGHDR, CDR2 SFDVKD. This chain's CDR3 is CAPPCSYEQYV. The CDR3 DNA is TGTGCACCTCCGTGCTCCTACGAGCAGTACGTC.

The CDR3 sequence: CASRDRGQGTGELFF. The CDR3 DNA is TGTGCCAGCAGGGACAGGGGGCAGGGGACCGGGGAGCTGTTTTTT. The rearrangement links TRBV2 to TRBJ2-2; TRBD1 agrees at 11 bases. Per the germline V gene, CDR1 is SNHLY and CDR2 is FYNNEI. V shed 6 bases, J shed 5 bases, and the junction held 5 bases outside the gene matches. The CDR3 consists of 15 residues.

V usage is TRBV5-1 and J usage is TRBJ2-7, with D tentatively TRBD1 or TRBD2 (6 bases each). V was clipped by 0 bases and J by 3 bases, with 10 bases between them. Germline CDR1 reads SGHRS; CDR2 reads YFSETQ. This CDR3 is built from 14 residues. This CDR3 reads CASSLEGGIYEQYV. Written as DNA, the CDR3 is TGCGCCAGCAGCTTGGAAGGGGGGATCTACGAGCAGTACGTC.

About this clonotype: Given the absence of the conserved phenylalanine or tryptophan at the CDR3 end, a read error is likely. This sequence joins TRBV19 and TRBJ1-2; D may be TRBD1 (6 bases). This CDR3 has 18 amino acids. The germline V gene encodes CDR1 LNHDA and CDR2 SQIVND (reference sequence). In DNA form, the CDR3 reads TGTGCCGGTAGTTCAACTCTTAACCGGGACACCGCAAACTATGGCTACACCCTC. This encodes CAGSSTLNRDTANYGYTL.

This clonotype has only a few counts. This rearrangement joins TRBV19 to TRBJ2-1; D uncertain. Germline CDR1 reads LNHDA; CDR2 reads SQIVND (reference sequence). The CDR3 covers 14 residues. V dropped 3 bases and J dropped 8 bases, with 14 bases sitting between them. The CDR3 DNA is TGTGCCAGTAGTATCCCTATAACAAGCGATGAGCAGTTCTTC. Protein: CASSIPITSDEQFF.

This clonotype was recorded many times. The gene calls are TRBV12-3 or TRBV12-4 and TRBJ1-1; D remains ambiguous. With 2 bases removed from V and 1 base from J, the gap between germline ends came to 8 bases. This CDR3 is built from 14 residues. As DNA, the CDR3 is TGTGCCAGCAGTTTAAAAGGCAGGAACACTGAAGCTTTCTTT. Its translation: CASSLKGRNTEAFF.

This CDR3 reads CASSPAGAPGDAQYF. For the CDR3, the DNA is TGTGCCAGTAGTCCAGCGGGGGCTCCTGGGGATGCGCAGTATTTT. V and J are TRBV19 and TRBJ2-3; 8 bases fit TRBD2. The germline CDR1 and CDR2 sequences are LNHDA and SQIVND (reference sequence). The CDR3 loop spans 15 amino acids. The ends lost 5 bases at V and 10 bases at J; junction bases unmatched: 14.

This clonotype has at least ten counts. The CDR3 end shows no conserved phenylalanine or tryptophan, and so a read error is likely. The chain couples TRBV11-2 to TRBJ1-6; 7 bases match TRBD1. The CDR3 contains 16 residues. The ends lost 1 base at V and 8 bases at J; junction bases unmatched: 8. Germline values: CDR1 SGHAT, CDR2 FQNNGV. CDR3 nucleotides: TGTGCCAGCAGCTTAGTTTTTGGACAGGTTTATTCACCCCTCCACCTT. The encoded protein is CASSLVFGQVYSPLHL.

The V gene is TRBV6-1, the J gene TRBJ1-6; no clear D gene. Between the trimmed V and J ends, which lost 3 bases and 9 bases, there was a span of 9 bases. Germline V CDR1 and CDR2: MNHNS, SASEGT. The CDR3 covers 13 residues. The CDR3 sequence: CASSELGSSPLHF. The CDR3 nucleotides read TGTGCCAGCAGTGAGTTGGGGAGTTCACCCCTCCACTTT.

This chain connects TRBV20-1 to TRBJ2-1; 13 bases match TRBD2. Trimming cost V 0 bases and J 8 bases; bases outside gene matches: 7. This CDR3 spans 16 amino acids. Germline-derived CDR1 and CDR2 are DFQATT and SNEGSKA (reference sequence). The CDR3 DNA reads TGCAGTGCTAGAGATTGGGGGACTAGCGGGACCTATGAGCAGTTCTTC. Protein sequence: CSARDWGTSGTYEQFF.

At least ten counts were recorded for this clonotype. This chain joins TRBV12-3 or TRBV12-4 and TRBJ2-2, with a possible D match to TRBD2 (5 bases). Trimming took 5 bases from V and 5 from J, leaving 15 bases between them. The CDR3 has 15 residues. The CDR3 DNA is TGTGCCAGCAGTCAACTCCCCCGGGGAACCGGGGAGCTGTTTTTT. Residues: CASSQLPRGTGELFF.

The CDR3 DNA sequence: TGCAGTGCTAGAGAAGGTCGCACCTACGAGCAGTACTTC. As protein: CSAREGRTYEQYF. The chain uses TRBV20-1 and TRBJ2-7; D is unresolved. The CDR3 consists of 13 residues. The germline V and J ends were trimmed by 0 bases and 2 bases, with 8 bases remaining between them. Per germline, CDR1 DFQATT and CDR2 SNEGSKA (reference sequence).

To note about this clonotype: A much larger clone is a single base away; this may be a read error. The chain is built from TRBV6-6 and TRBJ1-1; D is unclear. CDR3 length: 14 residues. Germline V gives CDR1 MNHNY, CDR2 SVGAGI (reference sequence). DNA for the CDR3: TGTGCCAGCAGGTCCTCCGGGAAGAACACTGAAGCTCTCTTT. This gives the protein CASRSSGKNTEALF.

The chain joins TRBV24-1 to TRBJ2-3; D gene ambiguous. CDR1 is KGHDR, CDR2 SFDVKD, per germline. The length of the CDR3 is 13 residues. V was clipped by 0 bases and J by 1 base, with 1 base between them. The CDR3 nucleotides read TGTGCCACCAGTGATTTGGGCACAGATACGCAGTATTTT. Protein sequence: CATSDLGTDTQYF.

In this sample, this clonotype turned up once. CDR3 bases: TGCAGTGCCCCAGGGCGCGGGAGCACGCCCGGAGCAACAGAGACCCAGTACTTC. Encoded protein: CSAPGRGSTPGATETQYF. The chain is built from TRBV20-1 and TRBJ2-5; 7 bases agree with TRBD2. The CDR3 contains 18 residues. The germline V gene has CDR1 DFQATT and CDR2 SNEGSKA (reference sequence). V lost 6 bases to trimming and J lost 4 bases; unmatched junction nucleotides: 23.